The 26 T cell receptor beta chains reported below all come from one sample, sequenced in a study of T-cell reconstitution after alpha-beta-depleted transplantation in children. As it was prepared, the TCRbeta library received unique molecular identifiers. A single record per CDR3 protein comes from TCRdb applying MiXCR to the PCR reads. The sample yields about 100,000 distinct CDR3 sequences, around 6.1% seen once. Sequenced here: PBMCs, mostly from graft donor cells, sampled 60 days after TCRalphabeta/CD19-depleted stem cell transplant. These receptors were obtained from a female patient between 2 and 15 years old who had a stem cell transplant for Fanconi anemia, so the T cells may come from the graft donor.

This clonotype was counted many times. V and J are TRBV29-1 and TRBJ2-1; D call uncertain. CDR3 size: 15 residues. Germline loops: CDR1 SQVTM, CDR2 ANQGSEA. V lost 2 bases to trimming and J lost 0 bases, with 11 bases between them. Written as DNA, the CDR3 is TGCAGCGTTGAATGGGATCAAATCTCCTACAATGAGCAGTTCTTC. The encoded protein is CSVEWDQISYNEQFF.

This clonotype was seen ten or more times. The chain uses TRBV9 and TRBJ2-3; no definite D call. V lost 0 bases, J lost 1 base, and 9 bases lay in between. The CDR3 is 15 residues long. CDR1 and CDR2 (germline): SGDLS, YYNGEE. CDR3 DNA: TGTGCCAGCAGCGTAGCCACGGGCGGCACAGATACGCAGTATTTT. This gives the protein CASSVATGGTDTQYF.

The V and J genes are TRBV30 and TRBJ2-5; 9 bases are shared with TRBD1. CDR1 GTSNPN and CDR2 SVGIG come from the germline V gene (reference sequence). The length of the CDR3 is 15 residues. The ends lost 2 bases at V and 2 bases at J; junction bases unmatched: 6. As DNA, the CDR3 is TGTGCCTGGAGTCAGGGACAGGGACCACAAGAGACCCAGTACTTC. This sequence encodes CAWSQGQGPQETQYF.

This clonotype was counted at least ten times. The gene calls are TRBV28 and TRBJ1-5; maybe TRBD1 (5 bases). The CDR3 extends over 18 amino acids. V lost 6 bases, J lost 1 base, and 22 bases lay in between. From germline, CDR1 is MDHEN and CDR2 SYDVKM. CDR3 sequence reads: CASRIDVWGGGSNQPQHF. The CDR3 DNA is TGTGCCAGCAGAATAGACGTATGGGGCGGAGGCAGCAATCAGCCCCAGCATTTT.

In this sample, this clonotype turned up many times. The chain is built from TRBV30 and TRBJ2-2, with TRBD2 as a possible D gene (6 bases). The V and J ends lost 2 bases and 4 bases respectively, with 14 bases between them. Germline CDR1 is GTSNPN and CDR2 is SVGIG (reference sequence). This CDR3 comprises 15 residues. The DNA of the CDR3 is TGTGCCTGGAGTCCTGGGCGCGGGGTCACCGGGGAGCTGTTTTTT. This sequence encodes CAWSPGRGVTGELFF.

This clonotype was counted at least ten times. This chain uses TRBV6-5 with TRBJ2-4; TRBD2 might be the D (5 bases). Germline-derived CDR1 and CDR2 are MNHEY and SVGAGI. The CDR3 is 17 residues long. V was clipped by 2 bases and J by 0 bases, with 14 bases between them. CDR3 sequence: CASSYPPRTLAKNIQYF. CDR3 sequence (DNA): TGTGCCAGCAGTTACCCACCCAGGACTTTAGCCAAAAACATTCAGTACTTC.

This clonotype was detected many times. The chain recombines TRBV20-1 with TRBJ2-7; maybe TRBD2 (6 bases). Germline-derived CDR1 and CDR2 are DFQATT and SNEGSKA (reference sequence). The V end lost 3 bases, the J end lost 2 bases, and 14 bases lay between the germline ends. The CDR3 length is 14 residues. The CDR3 nucleotides are TGCAGTGCTAGCAACCGGGACTCGACCTACGAGCAGTACTTC. Encoded protein: CSASNRDSTYEQYF.

This clonotype was observed a handful of times. The gene calls are TRBV4-2 and TRBJ2-3, with a possible D match to TRBD1 (6 bases). CDR1 and CDR2 from the germline V gene are LGHNA and YNFKEQ. The germline V and J ends were trimmed by 0 bases and 3 bases, with 13 bases remaining between them. The CDR3 loop spans 16 amino acids. The CDR3 DNA reads TGTGCCAGCAGCCAAGATTGGGGGCCAGAGACAGATACGCAGTATTTT. Its translation is CASSQDWGPETDTQYF.

This sequence joins TRBV6-1 and TRBJ1-1; 10 positions agree with TRBD1. V gave up 6 bases and J gave up 4 bases; unmatched junction bases: 11. The CDR3 has 16 amino acids. Germline V CDR1 and CDR2: MNHNS, SASEGT. The CDR3 DNA reads as TGTGCCAGCAGCAAAAACCCGACAGGGGGCATCACTGAAGCTTTCTTT. As protein: CASSKNPTGGITEAFF.

In its sample, this clonotype was seen many times. The V gene is TRBV6-5, the J gene TRBJ2-3, with D perhaps matching TRBD2 (6 bases). Germline CDR1 MNHEY, CDR2 SVGAGI. V was shortened by 3 bases and J by 0 bases, with 13 bases between the two germline ends. The CDR3 length is 16 residues. The CDR3 protein is CASSYYKSGSTDTQYF. The DNA of the CDR3 is TGTGCCAGCAGTTATTACAAAAGCGGGAGCACAGATACGCAGTATTTT.

At least ten counts were recorded for this clonotype. The chain links TRBV12-3 or TRBV12-4 to TRBJ2-5, with D perhaps being TRBD1 or TRBD2 (7 bases each). The CDR3 totals 15 residues. Trimming took 6 bases from V and 2 from J, leaving 16 bases between them. CDR3 region: CASSQGRGGQETQYF. In nucleotides, the CDR3 is TGTGCCAGCAGCCAAGGCAGGGGGGGACAAGAGACCCAGTACTTC.

At least ten counts were recorded for this clonotype. The rearrangement joins TRBV12-3 or TRBV12-4 to TRBJ2-2, with a tentative D call TRBD2 (5 bases). The CDR3 runs to 14 residues. V shed 8 bases and J shed 1 base, with 11 bases lying between them. Here the CDR3 reads CASGLGRNTGELFF. DNA for the CDR3: TGTGCCAGCGGATTGGGGAGGAACACCGGGGAGCTGTTTTTT.

This clonotype occurred a few times. The chain couples TRBV25-1 to TRBJ2-2, with D possibly being TRBD1 (6 bases). CDR1 is MGHDK and CDR2 is SYGVNS in the germline V gene. The CDR3 sequence is 16 residues long. The V and J ends lost 0 bases and 2 bases respectively, with 10 bases between them. In DNA form, the CDR3 reads TGTGCCAGCAGTGAATATGACAGGCGCAACACCGGGGAGCTGTTTTTT. It yields the protein CASSEYDRRNTGELFF.

There are many counts of this clonotype. The chain uses TRBV18 and TRBJ2-7; 7 bases match TRBD2. Germline V CDR1 and CDR2: KGHSH, LQKENI. Trimming cost V 3 bases and J 3 bases; bases outside gene matches: 5. CDR3 length: 14 amino acids. CDR3 coding DNA: TGTGCCAGCTCACCGACGGGAGGAGTCTACGAGCAGTACTTC. It is translated as CASSPTGGVYEQYF. Full variable domain (remainder filled in from reference TRBV18 and TRBJ2-7): NAGVMQNPRHLVRRRGQEARLRCSPMKGHSHVYWYRQLPEEGLKFMVYLQKENIIDESGMPKERFSAEFPKEGPSILRIQQVVRGDSAAYFCASSPTGGVYEQYFGPGTRLTVT.

This clonotype was observed many times. This chain connects TRBV12-3 or TRBV12-4 to TRBJ2-7; 9 bases map to TRBD1. The CDR3 totals 13 residues. V shed 6 bases and J 4 bases; nucleotides not matched to a gene: 4. The CDR3 DNA sequence: TGTGCCAGCAGCCGGGACAGGGTTTACGAGCAGTACTTC. This gives the protein CASSRDRVYEQYF.

A note on this clonotype: At one end the junction does not follow the germline gene, possibly because of a read error. The chain joins TRBV18 to TRBJ2-6, with D perhaps being TRBD1 or TRBD2 (5 bases each). Per germline, CDR1 KGHSH and CDR2 LQKENI. The CDR3 is 20 residues long. The CDR3 DNA is TGTGCCAGCTCACCAATCCAGCGGACAAGCTTCCTCTCTAGGGCCAACGTCCTGACTTTC. Protein sequence: CASSPIQRTSFLSRANVLTF.

This clonotype was counted ten times or more. This chain uses TRBV15 with TRBJ2-7; 9 nucleotides line up with TRBD1. J gave up 1 base and V 7 bases, and 2 bases lay outside the gene matches. Germline lookup yields CDR1 LNHNV and CDR2 YYDKDF (reference sequence). CDR3 length: 13 amino acids. CDR3 sequence reads: CATKDRGSYEQYF. In nucleotides, the CDR3 is TGTGCCACCAAGGACAGGGGATCCTACGAGCAGTACTTC.

This clonotype was seen at least ten times. The chain has TRBV9 and TRBJ2-3; the match to TRBD2 covers 7 bases. The CDR3 runs 16 residues. Germline V gene sequence: CDR1 SGDLS, CDR2 YYNGEE. Trimming removed 0 bases from V and 0 bases from J; junction bases left unmatched: 4. Written as DNA, the CDR3 is TGTGCCAGCAGCGTAGGTAATAGCGGGAGCACAGATACGCAGTATTTT. The encoded protein is CASSVGNSGSTDTQYF.

This clonotype was seen repeatedly, ten times or more. CDR3 protein: CASSDSYGPYEQYF. The CDR3 region has the DNA TGTGCCAGCAGTGATTCCTACGGGCCCTACGAGCAGTACTTC. The V call is TRBV25-1, the J call TRBJ2-7, with D uncertain. This CDR3 is built from 14 residues. Trimming removed 3 bases at V and 2 bases at J, with 11 bases between. CDR1 is MGHDK and CDR2 is SYGVNS in the germline V gene.

This clonotype was seen more than once but under ten times. V and J are TRBV30 and TRBJ2-1, with unresolved D. Trimming took off 4 bases at V and 10 bases at J, with 14 bases between the two ends. The CDR3 loop spans 12 amino acids. Germline CDR1 and CDR2: GTSNPN and SVGIG (reference sequence). The CDR3 loop reads CAWKFLGNEQFF. The CDR3 region has the DNA TGTGCCTGGAAATTTTTGGGTAACGAGCAGTTCTTC.

This clonotype was counted many times. The chain links TRBV5-1 to TRBJ2-7; 7 nucleotides match TRBD1. Per the germline V gene, CDR1 is SGHRS and CDR2 is YFSETQ. V shed 2 bases and J 4 bases; nucleotides not matched to a gene: 6. The CDR3 extends over 14 amino acids. The chain's CDR3 is CASSFAGGVYEQYF. The CDR3 region has the DNA TGCGCCAGCAGCTTTGCAGGGGGAGTTTACGAGCAGTACTTC.

This clonotype was detected many times. This chain uses TRBV20-1 with TRBJ2-5, with D tentatively TRBD1 (7 bases). Germline assignment: CDR1 DFQATT and CDR2 SNEGSKA (reference sequence). The CDR3 runs 13 residues. Deletions cut 8 bases from V and 1 base from J, with 14 bases between. CDR3 coding DNA: TGCAGTCGCTTGGAGGGGGCCCAAGAGACCCAGTACTTC. Translation gives CSRLEGAQETQYF.

This clonotype was picked up many times. The chain has TRBV3-1 and TRBJ1-2; the match to TRBD1 covers 9 bases. The CDR3 spans 18 residues. Germline V lookup: CDR1 LGHDT, CDR2 YNNKEL (reference sequence). The J segment lost 6 bases and the V segment lost 4 bases, leaving 18 bases of the junction unmatched. The CDR3 protein is CASSLLGTGGAGPDGYTF. The CDR3, as DNA: TGTGCCAGCAGCCTCCTAGGAACAGGGGGCGCGGGGCCCGATGGCTACACCTTC.

This clonotype was recorded a few times. This chain joins TRBV24-1 and TRBJ2-7; D unresolved. Germline V gives CDR1 KGHDR, CDR2 SFDVKD. This CDR3 is 19 amino acids long. V was clipped by 7 bases and J by 0 bases, with 27 bases between them. In DNA, the CDR3 is TGTGCCACCAGGGCCCCGCGGTCCCCAATTAGCCTCCGCTCCTACGAGCAGTACTTC. Translation: CATRAPRSPISLRSYEQYF.

This clonotype was seen many times. V and J are TRBV9 and TRBJ2-5, with D possibly TRBD1 on 6 matching bases. There are 17 residues in the CDR3. Trimming took off 2 bases at V and 2 bases at J, with 19 bases between the two ends. CDR1 is SGDLS and CDR2 is YYNGEE in the germline V gene. CDR3 nucleotide sequence: TGTGCCAGCAGCGTCCACTCCGGGACAAGTCTTCAAGAGACCCAGTACTTC. It translates to CASSVHSGTSLQETQYF. The entire variable domain, with the rest obtained from reference TRBV9 and TRBJ2-5, is as follows: DSGVTQTPKHLITATGQRVTLRCSPRSGDLSVYWYQQSLDQGLQFLIQYYNGEERAKGNILERFSAQQFPDLHSELNLSSLELGDSALYFCASSVHSGTSLQETQYFGPGTRLLVL.

This clonotype was observed a handful of times. This chain links TRBV11-2 with TRBJ2-3; the D gene is possibly TRBD1 (5 bases). Per germline, CDR1 SGHAT and CDR2 FQNNGV. V lost 0 bases and J 0 bases, leaving 16 bases between the germline ends. The CDR3 runs to 18 residues. As DNA, the CDR3 is TGTGCCAGCAGCTTAGAGGGAAGGGGAAGTCCTAGCACAGATACGCAGTATTTT. It encodes CASSLEGRGSPSTDTQYF.